One and the same sample provided the 20 T cell receptor beta chains below, sequenced in a study of lymphopenia after photon versus proton radiotherapy. TCRdb keeps only in-frame clones here, not all; method: immunoSEQ multiplex PCR. The sample has about 58,000 clones; 70% to 85% are singletons. Sequencing was performed on peripheral blood, taken from a patient treated with proton-based radiotherapy. These receptors originate from a man in his 60s with pancreatic cancer.

The chain recombines TRBV19 with TRBJ2-6; TRBD1 might be the D (6 bases). Germline V gene data show CDR1 as LNHDA and CDR2 as SQIVND (reference sequence). This CDR3 is built from 15 residues. The V gene lost 6 bases and the J gene lost 2 bases, with 11 bases spanning the gap. CDR3 loop: CASSNREPGANVLTF. The DNA for the CDR3 is TGTGCCAGTAGCAACAGGGAGCCTGGGGCCAACGTCCTGACTTTC.

V is TRBV29-1 and J is TRBJ2-3, with a weak D call TRBD1 (7 bases). Germline CDR1 reads SQVTM; CDR2 reads ANQGSEA. V gave up 2 bases and J gave up 6 bases, with 15 bases separating them. This CDR3 has 14 amino acids. The CDR3 loop reads CSVERSGGKDTQYF. CDR3 bases: TGCAGCGTTGAAAGGTCAGGGGGGAAGGATACGCAGTATTTT.

The chain has TRBV7-8 and TRBJ2-3; D is possibly TRBD1 (5 bases). The CDR3 loop spans 13 amino acids. Germline lookup yields CDR1 SGHVS and CDR2 FQNEAQ. V was trimmed by 5 bases and J by 4 bases, leaving 10 bases between them. The CDR3 loop reads CASSTTGADTQYF. DNA of the CDR3: TGTGCCAGCAGCACCACAGGAGCAGATACGCAGTATTTT. Variable domain in full (rest from reference TRBV7-8 and TRBJ2-3): GAGVSQSPRYKVAKRGQDVALRCDPISGHVSLFWYQQALGQGPEFLTYFQNEAQLDKSGLPSDRFFAERPEGSVSTLKIQRTQQEDSAVYLCASSTTGADTQYFGPGTRLTVL.

This chain uses TRBV6-4 with TRBJ2-7; 9 bases are a match to TRBD2. J lost 4 bases, V lost 7 bases, and 14 bases had no gene match. CDR1 is MRHNA, CDR2 SNTAGT, per germline. This CDR3 is built from 16 residues. This CDR3 is CASTTVAGEFLYEQYF. CDR3 nucleotide sequence: TGTGCCAGCACCACCGTAGCGGGGGAGTTTCTTTACGAGCAGTACTTC.

The chain is built from TRBV5-1 and TRBJ2-5; 10 bases fit TRBD2. With 6 bases clipped from V and 5 bases from J, the junction kept 7 bases outside the gene matches. Germline V gives CDR1 SGHRS, CDR2 YFSETQ. The CDR3 consists of 14 residues. Here the CDR3 reads CASTSSGSGETQYF. For the CDR3, the DNA is TGCGCCAGCACCTCTAGCGGGAGCGGGGAGACCCAGTACTTC.

This clone was found once. Mismatch with germline at one junction end may stem from a read error. The gene calls are TRBV7-7 and TRBJ2-7; TRBD2 matches at 7 bases. Germline lookup yields CDR1 SSHAT and CDR2 FNYEAQ (reference sequence). The CDR3 covers 14 residues. The CDR3 is CASSPSSGTYEQYF. CDR3 in DNA: TGTGCTAGCAGCCCGTCTAGCGGTACCTACGAGCAGTACTTC.

This chain joins TRBV19 and TRBJ2-7, with D perhaps matching TRBD2 (6 bases). Germline-derived CDR1 and CDR2 are LNHDA and SQIVND (reference sequence). Trimming stripped 10 bases from V and 5 bases from J, with 18 bases between. The CDR3 spans 13 residues. CDR3 sequence: CATSGGWGDEQYF. CDR3 in DNA: TGTGCCACCAGTGGTGGATGGGGGGACGAGCAGTACTTC.

This clone was seen a single time. The V and J genes are TRBV15 and TRBJ2-6; 8 bases map to TRBD1. The CDR3 loop spans 16 amino acids. Germline V gene sequence: CDR1 LNHNV, CDR2 YYDKDF (reference sequence). V trimming: 1 base; J trimming: 3 bases; junction bases outside the gene matches: 2. This CDR3 is CATSRGGTGGANVLTF. The DNA of the CDR3 is TGTGCCACCAGCAGAGGCGGGACAGGTGGGGCCAACGTCCTGACTTTC. Together with reference TRBV15 and TRBJ2-6, the CDR3 gives the full variable domain: DAMVIQNPRYQVTQFGKPVTLSCSQTLNHNVMYWYQQKSSQAPKLLFHYYDKDFNNEADTPDNFQSRRPNTSFCFLDIRSPGLGDTAMYLCATSRGGTGGANVLTFGAGSRLTVL.

Remarks on this clone: The germline gene is not matched at one end of the junction; a read error may be the cause. The genes are TRBV7-9 and TRBJ2-3; 8 bases match TRBD2. Germline CDR1 is SEHNR and CDR2 is FQNEAQ (reference sequence). The CDR3 is made up of 11 amino acids. The CDR3 coding sequence is TGCACTAGCGGATTAACAGATACGCAGTATTTT. It codes for CTSGLTDTQYF.

V and J are TRBV21-1 and TRBJ2-5; TRBD2 was called by the table and not checked on the DNA. TRBV21-1 constitutes a pseudogene. This CDR3 has 17 residues. CDR3 in amino acids: CASVGFPSGRREETQYF. In nucleotides, the CDR3 is TGTGCCAGCGTGGGGTTCCCTAGCGGGAGGAGGGAGGAGACCCAGTACTTC.

The V gene is TRBV7-9, the J gene TRBJ1-4; no clear D. The CDR3 is 15 amino acids. With 2 bases removed from V and 0 bases from J, the gap between germline ends came to 7 bases. Germline V lookup: CDR1 SEHNR, CDR2 FQNEAQ (reference sequence). CDR3 sequence: CASSLSATTNEKLFF. The CDR3 nucleotides are TGTGCCAGCAGCTTATCCGCTACAACTAATGAAAAACTGTTTTTT.

The chain recombines TRBV5-4 with TRBJ2-7; D not certain. Germline V gives CDR1 SGHNT, CDR2 YYREEE (reference sequence). The ends were cut back, 0 bases at V and 4 bases at J, with 2 bases in the middle. The CDR3 covers 11 residues. The DNA of the CDR3 is TGTGCCAGCAGCTTGGATTACGAGCAGTACTTC. Residues: CASSLDYEQYF.

The chain employs TRBV5-1 and TRBJ2-7; a weak D match, TRBD1 (5 bases). Germline V gene sequence: CDR1 SGHRS, CDR2 YFSETQ. Trimming took off 3 bases at V and 4 bases at J, with 8 bases between the two ends. This CDR3 region has 12 residues. The DNA for the CDR3 is TGCGCCAGCAGCTCGACAGCTTACGAGCAGTACTTC. Its translation is CASSSTAYEQYF.

The chain has TRBV18 and TRBJ2-3; 7 bases match TRBD1. V trimming: 10 bases; J trimming: 2 bases; junction bases outside the gene matches: 9. This CDR3 has 14 residues. The germline V gene has CDR1 KGHSH and CDR2 LQKENI. Written as DNA, the CDR3 is TGTGCCACCGAGTCGGGGACAGTCACAGATACGCAGTATTTT. Its translation is CATESGTVTDTQYF.

J is TRBJ2-1 and V is TRBV5-5; no clear D. The CDR3 has 13 amino acids. Deletions cut 4 bases from V and 10 bases from J, with 15 bases between. Per germline, CDR1 SGHKS and CDR2 YYEKEE (reference sequence). This chain's CDR3 is CASSPLSVGEQFF. CDR3 bases: TGTGCCAGCAGCCCCTTGTCAGTTGGCGAGCAGTTCTTC.

The CDR3 DNA follows: TGTGCCAGCAGCCCGGGACAGGTCTCGTTGAGGGGCTACACCTTC. It is translated as CASSPGQVSLRGYTF. This chain connects TRBV5-4 to TRBJ1-2, with 8 bases that match TRBD1. Germline V CDR1 and CDR2: SGHNT, YYREEE (reference sequence). This CDR3 is built from 15 residues. With 4 bases clipped from V and 8 bases from J, the junction kept 13 bases outside the gene matches.

This chain uses TRBV7-9 with TRBJ2-5; D gene unclear. CDR3 length equals 18 residues. Trimming pared 0 bases from V and 2 bases from J, leaving 19 bases between. Germline CDR1 is SEHNR and CDR2 is FQNEAQ (reference sequence). This CDR3 is CASSLAGSGRLGQETQYF. The DNA for the CDR3 is TGTGCCAGCAGCTTAGCGGGTTCAGGCAGGCTGGGGCAAGAGACCCAGTACTTC. Drawing the rest from reference TRBV7-9 and TRBJ2-5, the complete variable domain is DTGVSQNPRHKITKRGQNVTFRCDPISEHNRLYWYRQTLGQGPEFLTYFQNEAQLEKSRLLSDRFSAERPKGSFSTLEIQRTEQGDSAMYLCASSLAGSGRLGQETQYFGPGTRLLVL.

In this sample, this clone turned up once. The rearrangement uses TRBV28 and TRBJ1-6; D uncertain. This CDR3 contains 16 residues. V lost 5 bases and J 0 bases, leaving 11 bases between the germline ends. Germline lookup yields CDR1 MDHEN and CDR2 SYDVKM. Written as DNA, the CDR3 is TGTGCCAGCAGTCTACCTGGTACCTCCTATAATTCACCCCTCCACTTT. As protein: CASSLPGTSYNSPLHF.

The chain recombines TRBV5-1 with TRBJ2-7; D gene unclear. V was clipped by 2 bases and J by 7 bases, with 7 bases between them. Looked up from germline, CDR1 is SGHRS and CDR2 is YFSETQ. The CDR3 has 11 residues. The CDR3 DNA reads TGCGCCAGCAGCTTTACTGGGGAGCAGTACTTC. This codes for CASSFTGEQYF.

The V and J genes are TRBV4-2 and TRBJ2-1, with 8 nucleotides matching TRBD2. Germline trimming cut 3 bases from V and 0 bases from J; bases unmatched to any gene: 7. The CDR3 length is 17 residues. In germline, CDR1 is LGHNA, CDR2 YNFKEQ. The CDR3 region is CASSQVAGSSSYNEQFF. The CDR3 DNA sequence: TGTGCCAGCAGCCAGGTAGCGGGATCTAGCTCCTACAATGAGCAGTTCTTC.